A single sample gave rise to the 9 T cell receptor beta chains below, sequenced in a study of cytomegalovirus exposure and HLA in healthy donors. 60 Vbeta and 13 Jbeta primers were used in PCR. Some clones are missing from TCRdb's copy, which holds only in-frame ones; the method was immunoSEQ multiplex PCR. The sample contains roughly 180,000 clones, approximately 80% of which appear only once. The material sequenced was PBMCs. These receptors came from a male donor in good health and CMV-seronegative.

The rearrangement uses TRBV19 and TRBJ2-5; D uncertain. With 2 bases removed from V and 2 bases from J, the gap between germline ends came to 6 bases. CDR1 is LNHDA, CDR2 SQIVND, per germline (reference sequence). There are 13 residues in the CDR3. This CDR3 is CASSILRQETQYF. DNA of the CDR3: TGTGCCAGTAGTATATTACGGCAAGAGACCCAGTACTTC.

This clone was seen once. This chain uses TRBV28 with TRBJ1-2, with D possibly being TRBD1 (6 bases). V lost 2 bases to trimming and J lost 8 bases, with 12 bases between them. Germline V gene lookup returns CDR1 MDHEN and CDR2 SYDVKM. The CDR3 spans 13 residues. CDR3 in amino acids: CASSLGQILGYTF. The CDR3, as DNA: TGTGCCAGCAGTTTAGGACAGATATTGGGCTACACCTTC.

This clone was observed a handful of times. The chain carries TRBV7-3 and TRBJ1-1, with D maybe TRBD1 (6 bases). Trimming shortened V by 6 bases and J by 1 base, and 9 bases separated the two germline ends. The CDR3 loop spans 13 amino acids. Germline CDR1 reads SGHTA; CDR2 reads FQGTGA. CDR3 region: CASSTGSNTEAFF. CDR3 bases: TGTGCCAGCAGTACAGGGTCGAACACTGAAGCTTTCTTT.

The rearrangement joins TRBV19 to TRBJ1-6, with D maybe TRBD1 (6 bases). Deletions cut 4 bases from V and 9 bases from J, with 13 bases between. CDR1 and CDR2 (germline): LNHDA, SQIVND (reference sequence). The CDR3 loop spans 14 amino acids. The CDR3 spells CASSNLGAGSPLHF. The CDR3 bases are TGTGCCAGTAGTAATCTGGGGGCCGGTTCACCCCTCCACTTT.

V usage is TRBV7-2 and J usage is TRBJ1-5; TRBD1 might be the D (6 bases). The CDR3 spans 17 residues. From germline, CDR1 is SGHTA and CDR2 FQGNSA. V lost 5 bases and J 10 bases, leaving 27 bases between the germline ends. This CDR3 is CASSGKSMGGGQIPQHF. In DNA form, the CDR3 reads TGTGCCAGCAGCGGGAAATCGATGGGCGGGGGGCAGATCCCCCAGCATTTT.

The chain uses TRBV6-6 and TRBJ2-1, with D possibly TRBD2 on 6 matching bases. V dropped 2 bases and J dropped 0 bases, with 11 bases sitting between them. The germline gives CDR1 MNHNY, CDR2 SVGAGI (reference sequence). This CDR3 has 16 residues. The CDR3 loop is CASSYAGTDSYNEQFF. The CDR3 nucleotides are TGTGCCAGCAGTTACGCCGGGACTGACTCCTACAATGAGCAGTTCTTC.

This rearrangement joins TRBV7-2 to TRBJ1-2, with 7 bases that match TRBD1. The CDR3 is made up of 14 amino acids. CDR1 SGHTA and CDR2 FQGNSA come from the germline V gene. V shed 1 base, J shed 7 bases, and the junction held 6 bases outside the gene matches. In nucleotides, the CDR3 is TGTGCCAGCAGCTTAGGACGAGGGGGCTCTGGCTACACCTTC. It translates to CASSLGRGGSGYTF.

The chain employs TRBV5-5 and TRBJ2-2, with 11 positions matching TRBD1. There are 17 residues in the CDR3. V lost 0 bases and J lost 5; bases outside the gene matches: 6. Germline V gene lookup returns CDR1 SGHKS and CDR2 YYEKEE (reference sequence). DNA for the CDR3: TGTGCCAGCAGCTTGGGGACAGGGGGCGGTGCAACCGGGGAGCTGTTTTTT. This translates into CASSLGTGGGATGELFF.

The rearrangement joins TRBV9 to TRBJ2-3; 8 bases are a match to TRBD2. CDR3 length equals 17 residues. The V and J ends lost 3 bases and 3 bases, in that order; junction bases with no gene match: 12. Germline CDR1 SGDLS, CDR2 YYNGEE. The CDR3 DNA is TGTGCCAGCAGCGGCGGGGGGCAGCCAGCTAGGACAGATACGCAGTATTTT. Its translation is CASSGGGQPARTDTQYF.